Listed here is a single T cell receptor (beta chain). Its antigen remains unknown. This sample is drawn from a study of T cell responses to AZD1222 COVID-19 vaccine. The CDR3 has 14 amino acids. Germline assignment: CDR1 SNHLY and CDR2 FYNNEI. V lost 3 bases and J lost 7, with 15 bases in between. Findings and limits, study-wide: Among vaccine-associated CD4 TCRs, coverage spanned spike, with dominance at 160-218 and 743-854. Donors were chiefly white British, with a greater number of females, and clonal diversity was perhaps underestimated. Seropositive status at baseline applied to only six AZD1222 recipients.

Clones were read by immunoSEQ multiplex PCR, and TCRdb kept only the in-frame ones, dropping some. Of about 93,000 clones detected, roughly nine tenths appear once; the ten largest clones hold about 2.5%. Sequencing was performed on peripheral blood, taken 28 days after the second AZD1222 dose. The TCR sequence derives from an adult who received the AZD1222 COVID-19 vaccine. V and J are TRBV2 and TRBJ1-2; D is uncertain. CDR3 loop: CASSERRETIGYTF. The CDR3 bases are TGTGCCAGCAGTGAGAGAAGGGAAACGATTGGCTACACCTTC.